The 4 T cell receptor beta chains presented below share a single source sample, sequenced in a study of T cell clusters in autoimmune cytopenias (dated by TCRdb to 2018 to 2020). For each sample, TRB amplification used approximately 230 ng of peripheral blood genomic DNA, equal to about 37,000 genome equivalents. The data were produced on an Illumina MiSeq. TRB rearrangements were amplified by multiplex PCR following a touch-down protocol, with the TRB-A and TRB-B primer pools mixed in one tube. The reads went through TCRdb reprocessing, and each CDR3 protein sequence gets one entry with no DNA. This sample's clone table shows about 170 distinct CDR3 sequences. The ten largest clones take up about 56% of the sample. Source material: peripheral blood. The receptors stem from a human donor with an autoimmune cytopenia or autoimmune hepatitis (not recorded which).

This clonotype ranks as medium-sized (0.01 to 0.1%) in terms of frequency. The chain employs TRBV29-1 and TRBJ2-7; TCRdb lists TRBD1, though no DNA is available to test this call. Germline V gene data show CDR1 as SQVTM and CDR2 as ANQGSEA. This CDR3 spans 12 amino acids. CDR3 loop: CSGGVSSYEQYF.

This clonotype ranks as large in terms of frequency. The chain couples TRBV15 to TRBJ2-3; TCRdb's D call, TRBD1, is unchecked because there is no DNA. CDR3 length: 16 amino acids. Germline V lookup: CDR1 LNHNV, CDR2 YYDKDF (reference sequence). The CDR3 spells CATSREGGQGTDTQYF.

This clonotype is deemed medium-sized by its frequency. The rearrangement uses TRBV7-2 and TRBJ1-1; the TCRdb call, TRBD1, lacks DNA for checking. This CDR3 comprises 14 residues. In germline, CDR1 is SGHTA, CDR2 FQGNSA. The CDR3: CASSSTYEGPEAFF.

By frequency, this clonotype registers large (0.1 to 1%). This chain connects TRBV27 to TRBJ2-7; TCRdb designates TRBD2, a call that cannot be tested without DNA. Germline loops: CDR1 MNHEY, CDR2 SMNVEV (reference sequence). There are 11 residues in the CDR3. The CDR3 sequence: CASSMLLGQYF.